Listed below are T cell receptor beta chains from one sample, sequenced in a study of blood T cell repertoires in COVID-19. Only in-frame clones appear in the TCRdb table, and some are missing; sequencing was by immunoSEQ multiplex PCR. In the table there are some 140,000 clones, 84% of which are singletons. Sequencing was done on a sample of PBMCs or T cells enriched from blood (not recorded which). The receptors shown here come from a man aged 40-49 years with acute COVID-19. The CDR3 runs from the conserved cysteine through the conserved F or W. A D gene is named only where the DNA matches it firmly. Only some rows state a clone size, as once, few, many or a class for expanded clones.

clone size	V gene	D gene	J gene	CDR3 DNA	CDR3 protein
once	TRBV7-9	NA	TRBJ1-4	TGTGCCAGCAGCTTAGGGGGACTTGCTGAAAAACTGTTTTTT	CASSLGGLAEKLFF
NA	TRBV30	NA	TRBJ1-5	TGTGCCTTCCGCCAGGGCAATCAGCCCCAGCATTTT	CAFRQGNQPQHF
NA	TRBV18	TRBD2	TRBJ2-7	TGTGCCAGCTCACCAAATCTTACTAGCGGGAGGGCTAAGTCCTACGAGCAGTACTTC	CASSPNLTSGRAKSYEQYF
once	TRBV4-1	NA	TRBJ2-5	TGCGCCAGCAGCCAAGTTACAGGGCTCTTGGAGACCCAGTACTTC	CASSQVTGLLETQYF
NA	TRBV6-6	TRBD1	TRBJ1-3	TGTGCCAGCAGTCCTTTTCCCCCGGGGACAGGGTTCTCTGGAAACACCATATATTTT	CASSPFPPGTGFSGNTIYF
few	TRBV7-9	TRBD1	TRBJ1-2	TGTGCCAGCAGCAAAGACAGGGTCTATGGCTACACCTTC	CASSKDRVYGYTF
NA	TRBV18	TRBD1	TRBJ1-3	TGTGCCAGCTCACCGAGTTCAGGGGGCTCTGGAAACACCATATATTTT	CASSPSSGGSGNTIYF
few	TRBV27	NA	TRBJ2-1	TGTGCCAGCAGTCCCAACACAGGGTTCATCTCCTACAATGAGCAGTTCTTC	CASSPNTGFISYNEQFF
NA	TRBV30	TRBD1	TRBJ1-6	TGTGCCGGGGGATGGACAGGGGTTTCACCCCTCCACTTT	CAGGWTGVSPLHF
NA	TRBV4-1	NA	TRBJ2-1	TGCGCCAGCAGCCCCCTAGCGACCTCCTACAATGAGCAGTTCTTC	CASSPLATSYNEQFF
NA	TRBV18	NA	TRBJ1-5	TGTGCCAGCTCCCCCGGGACTGGGAATAGCAATCAGCCCCAGCATTTT	CASSPGTGNSNQPQHF
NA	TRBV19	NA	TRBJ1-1	TGTGCCAGTAGTAAGGGACAGAACACTGAAGCTTTCTTT	CASSKGQNTEAFF
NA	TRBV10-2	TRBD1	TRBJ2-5	TGCGCCAGCAGTGAGTCGAGGCGGACAGGGCAAGAGACCCAGTACTTC	CASSESRRTGQETQYF
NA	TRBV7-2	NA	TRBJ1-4	TGTGCCAGCAGCTTGGAGGTAGAGGAAAAACTGTTTTTT	CASSLEVEEKLFF
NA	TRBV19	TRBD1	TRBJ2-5	TGTGCCAGTAGTGTCGGGGACAGGTCGTCGGGAGAGACCCAGTACTTC	CASSVGDRSSGETQYF
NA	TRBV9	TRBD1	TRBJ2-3	TGTGCCAGCAGCACGAGAGAGGGGGCACGCACAGATACGCAGTATTTT	CASSTREGARTDTQYF
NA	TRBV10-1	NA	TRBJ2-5	TGCGCCAGCAGTGCTGGGCCGCAAGAGACCCAGTACTTC	CASSAGPQETQYF
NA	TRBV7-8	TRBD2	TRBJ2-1	TGTGCCAGCAGCTTAGCGAGCGGGAGCTTTCACGGGGGGCAGTTCTTC	CASSLASGSFHGGQFF
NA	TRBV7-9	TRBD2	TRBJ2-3	TGTGCCAGCAGCCCCCCGACTAGCGGGCGCACAGATACGCAGTATTTT	CASSPPTSGRTDTQYF
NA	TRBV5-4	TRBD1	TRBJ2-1	TGTGCCAGCAGCGGGGACAGGGGACTCAATGAGCAGTTCTTC	CASSGDRGLNEQFF
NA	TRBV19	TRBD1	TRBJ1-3	TGTGCCAGTAGTCCTGCCGCACGGGACAGGGGGCGAAACACCATATATTTT	CASSPAARDRGRNTIYF
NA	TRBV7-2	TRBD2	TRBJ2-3	TGTGCCAGCAGCTTAGCGACTAGCGGGGTCACAGATACGCAGTATTTT	CASSLATSGVTDTQYF
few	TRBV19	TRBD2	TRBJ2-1	TGTGCCAGTAGTATAGAAGCGGGGGGCTACAATGAGCAGTTCTTC	CASSIEAGGYNEQFF
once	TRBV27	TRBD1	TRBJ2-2	TGTGCCAGCAGTTTAATTTCCATCGGGACAGATCTGAACACCGGGGAGCTGTTTTTT	CASSLISIGTDLNTGELFF
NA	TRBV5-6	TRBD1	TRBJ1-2	TGTGCCAGCAAGGGGGCAGCGTATGGCTACACCTTC	CASKGAAYGYTF
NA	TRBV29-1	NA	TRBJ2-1	TGCAGCGTTGAAGATCTCGGGTATGAGCAGTTCTTC	CSVEDLGYEQFF
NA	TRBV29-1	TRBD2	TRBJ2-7	TGCAGCGCCCGGGGACTAGCGGGAACCTACGAGCAGTACTTC	CSARGLAGTYEQYF
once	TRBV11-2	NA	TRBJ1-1	TGTGCCAGCAGCTTAGATCGTGACACTGAAGCTTTCTTT	CASSLDRDTEAFF
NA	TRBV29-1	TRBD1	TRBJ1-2	TGCAGCGTGGTACGACAGGGGTTCTATGGCTACACCTTC	CSVVRQGFYGYTF
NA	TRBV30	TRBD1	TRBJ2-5	TGTGCCAGGACAGGGAAAGCAGAGACCCAGTACTTC	CARTGKAETQYF
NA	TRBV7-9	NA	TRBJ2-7	TGTGCCAGCAGTGTGGGCCCCGTGGACGAGCAGTACTTC	CASSVGPVDEQYF
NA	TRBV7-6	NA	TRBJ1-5	TGTGCCAGCAGCTTAGCGGCAAATCAGCCCCAGCATTTT	CASSLAANQPQHF
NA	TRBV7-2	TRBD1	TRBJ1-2	TGTGCCAGCAGCTCCGGGACAGGGAAGGGCTATGGCTACACCTTC	CASSSGTGKGYGYTF
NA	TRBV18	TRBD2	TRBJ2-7	TGTGCCAGCTCACAAACGGGACTAGCGGGAGTCTACGAGCAGTACTTC	CASSQTGLAGVYEQYF
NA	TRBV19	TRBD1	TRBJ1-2	TGTGCCAGTAGTATACACCCCGGACAGGGGAGGACCTATGGCTACACCTTC	CASSIHPGQGRTYGYTF
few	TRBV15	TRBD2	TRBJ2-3	TGTGCCACCAGCACCTCTAGCGGTAGCACAGATACGCAGTATTTT	CATSTSSGSTDTQYF
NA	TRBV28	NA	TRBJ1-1	TGTGCCAGCAGTCGGACAGCGCACACTGAAGCTTTCTTT	CASSRTAHTEAFF
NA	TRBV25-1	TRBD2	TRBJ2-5	TGTGCCAGCAGTGATATGACTAGCGGGAGTACAGAGACCCAGTACTTC	CASSDMTSGSTETQYF
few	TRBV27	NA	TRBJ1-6	TGTGCCAGCAGTTTGGAGGGTCTAGGCTCCTATTCACCCCTCCACTTT	CASSLEGLGSYSPLHF
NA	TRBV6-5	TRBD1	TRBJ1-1	TGTGCCAGCAGTTCGACAGGGGGGGCGGACACTGAAGCTTTCTTT	CASSSTGGADTEAFF
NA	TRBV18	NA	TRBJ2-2	TGTGCCAGCTCACGTCGTTCGAACACCGGGGAGCTGTTTTTT	CASSRRSNTGELFF
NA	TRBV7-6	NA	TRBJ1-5	TGTGCCAGCAGCCCCGGAAGGGGTAGTCAGCCCCAGCATTTT	CASSPGRGSQPQHF
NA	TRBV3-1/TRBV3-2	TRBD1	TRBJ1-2	TGTGCCAGCAGCTGGACAGGAGAAGATGGCTACACCTTC	CASSWTGEDGYTF
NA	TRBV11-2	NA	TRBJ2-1	TGTGCCAGCAGCTTAACGTCTAGCCATAGCTCCTACAATGAGCAGTTCTTC	CASSLTSSHSSYNEQFF
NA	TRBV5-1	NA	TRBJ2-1	TGCGCCAGCAGTCAGTTAGCCAGGGGCGAAGGTGAGCAGTTCTTC	CASSQLARGEGEQFF
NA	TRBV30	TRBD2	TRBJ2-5	TGTGCCTGGAGTGTACTCGCGGGGGGGGAGACCCAGTACTTC	CAWSVLAGGETQYF
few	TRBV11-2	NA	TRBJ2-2	TGTGCCAGCAGCCTGTCGCGGGGTTCAGTCACCGGGGAGCTGTTTTTT	CASSLSRGSVTGELFF
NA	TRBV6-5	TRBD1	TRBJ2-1	TGTGCCAGCAGTTACTCTATTCCGGGACAGGGTAATGAGCAGTTCTTC	CASSYSIPGQGNEQFF
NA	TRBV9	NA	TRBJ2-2	TGTGCCAGCAGCGTAGACCAGGGGGGAGCCGGGGAGCTGTTTTTT	CASSVDQGGAGELFF
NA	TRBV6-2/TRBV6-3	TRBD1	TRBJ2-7	TGTGCCAGCAGTCTGACAGGGGCTTTCTACGAGCAGTACTTC	CASSLTGAFYEQYF
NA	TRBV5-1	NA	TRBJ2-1	TGCGCCAGCAGCTTGGCTCAGGATTACAATGAGCAGTTCTTC	CASSLAQDYNEQFF
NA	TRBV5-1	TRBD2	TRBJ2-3	TGCGCCAGCAGCTTGGCGGGACTAGCGGGGGGGCGACAGGCTACGCAGTATTTT	CASSLAGLAGGRQATQYF
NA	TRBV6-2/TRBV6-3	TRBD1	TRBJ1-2	TGTGCCAGCAGCCTGGACAGGGCTTACTATGGCTACACCTTC	CASSLDRAYYGYTF
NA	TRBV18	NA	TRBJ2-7	TGTGCCAGCTCACCTTCTACATACCGGACAGAGGAAGAGCAGTACTTC	CASSPSTYRTEEEQYF
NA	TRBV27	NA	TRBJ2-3	TGTGCCAGCAGTTTGACACACCCTAGCACAGATACGCAGTATTTT	CASSLTHPSTDTQYF
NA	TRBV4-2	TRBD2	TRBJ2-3	TGTGCCAGCAGCCTGAGCGGGGGGCGGGCAGATACGCAGTATTTT	CASSLSGGRADTQYF
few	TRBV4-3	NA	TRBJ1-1	TGCGCCAGCAGCCAACTAGGCCTGAACACTGAAGCTTTCTTT	CASSQLGLNTEAFF